This T cell receptor (beta chain) was obtained from a study of identical twins. The sample holds one count of this clonotype. A single record per CDR3 protein comes from TCRdb applying MiXCR to the 5' RACE reads. This sample has 1.5 million to 2 million distinct CDR3 sequences, with around 33% found just once. The CDR3 covers 14 residues. V was pared by 2 bases and J by 6 bases, with 13 bases between. The chain has TRBV12-3 or TRBV12-4 and TRBJ1-2, with D perhaps matching TRBD1 (5 bases). This clonotype originated in a newborn girl in good health. The sample was cord blood. DNA for the CDR3: TGTGCCAGCAGTTTAACGGCAGGGTTCGATGGCTACACCTTC. Residues: CASSLTAGFDGYTF.